This TCR beta chain was sequenced during a study of resident and recirculating memory T cells in vitiligo. Study-wide background: Epidermis came from shave biopsies of lesional and nonlesional sites, plus PBMCs. Findings and caveats of the study: Different lesions suggested infiltration by different T cell clones.

Germline V gives CDR1 MNHEY, CDR2 SVGAGI. CDR3 length: 15 residues. The V gene lost 2 bases and the J gene lost 0 bases, with 10 bases spanning the gap. The repertoire was sequenced with immunoSEQ multiplex PCR; TCRdb's copy has only in-frame clones and lacks some. The sample holds fewer than 85,000 clones, about 90% seen once. A word on this clone: What it binds is not known.

Sequencing was done on a sample of blood. The V and J genes are TRBV6-5 and TRBJ1-1; TRBD1 is a possible D gene (5 bases). This TCR came from a male donor with vitiligo. This chain's CDR3 is CASSYRGGVNTEAFF. In DNA form, the CDR3 reads TGTGCCAGCAGTTACCGGGGAGGGGTGAACACTGAAGCTTTCTTT.